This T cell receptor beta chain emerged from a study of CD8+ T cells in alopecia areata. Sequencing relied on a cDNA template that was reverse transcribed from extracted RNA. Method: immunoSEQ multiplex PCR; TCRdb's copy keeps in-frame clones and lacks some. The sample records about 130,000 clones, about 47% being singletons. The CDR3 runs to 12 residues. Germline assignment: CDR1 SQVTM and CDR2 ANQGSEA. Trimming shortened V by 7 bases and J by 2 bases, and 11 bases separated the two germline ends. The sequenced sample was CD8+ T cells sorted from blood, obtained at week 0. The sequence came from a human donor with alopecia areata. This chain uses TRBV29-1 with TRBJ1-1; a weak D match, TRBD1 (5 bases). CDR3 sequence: CSGGDFNTEAFF. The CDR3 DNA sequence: TGCAGCGGAGGGGATTTCAACACTGAAGCTTTCTTT.